The 27 T cell receptor beta chains presented below share a single source sample, sequenced in a study of shared clonotypes between healthy human individuals. TCRdb keeps only in-frame clones here, not all; method: immunoSEQ multiplex PCR. The data show about 1.5 million clones, nearly 99% seen once. Sequences were obtained from naive CD4+ T cells sorted from blood. Documented subset: CD45RA+ positively selected. The receptors were sampled from a young man in good health.

The rearrangement uses TRBV28 and TRBJ2-1; 8 bases agree with TRBD1. CDR1 MDHEN and CDR2 SYDVKM come from the germline V gene. CDR3 length: 17 amino acids. V lost 3 bases and J lost 5; bases outside the gene matches: 12. The CDR3 coding sequence is TGTGCCAGCAGTTTTCAGTTAGGCAGGGGGCCCAACAATGAGCAGTTCTTC. It encodes CASSFQLGRGPNNEQFF.

The chain combines TRBV5-8 with TRBJ2-6; possibly TRBD2 for D (6 bases). V was cut by 5 bases and J by 4 bases, with 13 bases left in between. The CDR3 is made up of 15 amino acids. Germline assignment: CDR1 SGHTS and CDR2 YDEGEE. CDR3 region: CASRRREAGANVLTF. CDR3 bases: TGTGCCAGCAGACGCAGGGAGGCCGGGGCCAACGTCCTGACTTTC.

The V and J genes are TRBV7-8 and TRBJ1-5; D gene uncertain. The CDR3 totals 12 residues. In germline, CDR1 is SGHVS, CDR2 FQNEAQ. V lost 3 bases and J 7 bases, leaving 7 bases between the germline ends. This chain's CDR3 is CASSFPGQPQHF. CDR3 in DNA: TGTGCCAGCAGCTTCCCGGGACAGCCCCAGCATTTT.

The chain combines TRBV5-1 with TRBJ1-2; D unclear. Germline loops: CDR1 SGHRS, CDR2 YFSETQ. The CDR3 is 14 amino acids. The ends were cut back, 5 bases at V and 0 bases at J, with 11 bases in the middle. The CDR3 reads CASRGSNSNYGYTF. CDR3 bases: TGCGCCAGCAGGGGATCTAACTCTAACTATGGCTACACCTTC.

The chain links TRBV2 to TRBJ1-1; 8 bases align to TRBD1. Germline V CDR1 and CDR2: SNHLY, FYNNEI. There are 17 residues in the CDR3. The trim removed 4 bases at V and 4 bases at J, leaving 14 bases unmatched. This CDR3 is CASSVPGARTGTTEAFF. DNA of the CDR3: TGTGCCAGCAGTGTACCCGGGGCTAGGACAGGGACCACTGAAGCTTTCTTT.

The chain is built from TRBV19 and TRBJ2-7; D ambiguous. CDR3 length: 13 residues. Deletions cut 7 bases from V and 1 base from J, with 11 bases between. CDR1 is LNHDA, CDR2 SQIVND, per germline (reference sequence). Written as DNA, the CDR3 is TGTGCCAGTACTATGGCCGGGTCCTACGAGCAGTACTTC. Translated: CASTMAGSYEQYF.

The rearrangement links TRBV7-2 to TRBJ2-3; D is uncertain. CDR1 is SGHTA and CDR2 is FQGNSA in the germline V gene. The CDR3 runs 12 residues. V gave up 1 base and J gave up 9 bases, with 8 bases separating them. CDR3 residues: CASSLVVATQYF. Here the CDR3 DNA reads TGTGCCAGCAGCTTAGTTGTTGCAACGCAGTATTTT.

The V gene is TRBV28, the J gene TRBJ2-1; maybe TRBD2 (5 bases). The CDR3 length is 15 residues. Germline CDR1 MDHEN, CDR2 SYDVKM. V was trimmed by 3 bases and J by 2 bases, leaving 11 bases between them. The CDR3, as DNA: TGTGCCAGCAGTTTTCGGACGGAGGCCTACAATGAGCAGTTCTTC. Translated, it gives CASSFRTEAYNEQFF.

In its sample, this clone was seen once. The rearrangement links TRBV7-9 to TRBJ2-7, with 13 bases that match TRBD2. The CDR3 runs 16 residues. After removal of 5 bases from V and 6 bases from J, the junction contained 10 bases not matched to a gene. Germline assignment: CDR1 SEHNR and CDR2 FQNEAQ (reference sequence). The CDR3 loop reads CASSGTSGRAQGEQYF. The CDR3 coding sequence is TGTGCCAGCAGCGGAACTAGCGGGAGGGCCCAGGGCGAGCAGTACTTC.

J is TRBJ2-7 and V is TRBV5-1; D might be TRBD1 (5 bases). The CDR3 is 14 residues long. The V gene's germline CDR1 is SGHRS and CDR2 YFSETQ. The V gene lost 3 bases and the J gene lost 5 bases, with 15 bases spanning the gap. In nucleotides, the CDR3 is TGCGCCAGCAGCTCCATCCCGACAGACAACGAGCAGTACTTC. It codes for CASSSIPTDNEQYF.

In nucleotides, the CDR3 is TGTGCCAGCAGCTTAGCAAAACAGGGGGCACTTAACTATGGCTACACCTTC. Its protein is CASSLAKQGALNYGYTF. The chain links TRBV7-8 to TRBJ1-2, with 9 bases lining up with TRBD1. Germline values: CDR1 SGHVS, CDR2 FQNEAQ. The CDR3 has 17 amino acids. The V segment lost 0 bases and the J segment 1 base; nucleotides outside the gene matches: 6.

The J gene is TRBJ2-7, the V gene TRBV10-1; 7 bases fit TRBD2. Germline trimming cut 7 bases from V and 3 bases from J; bases unmatched to any gene: 6. Germline V gene data show CDR1 as WNHNN and CDR2 as SYGVQD (reference sequence). CDR3 size: 13 residues. The CDR3 sequence: CASKASGGYEQYF. The CDR3, as DNA: TGCGCCAGCAAGGCTAGCGGAGGCTACGAGCAGTACTTC.

This chain joins TRBV2 and TRBJ2-7, with TRBD2 identical over 7 bases. There are 17 residues in the CDR3. Losses at the gene ends were 3 bases for V and 3 bases for J; bases not matched to a gene: 14. The germline V gene encodes CDR1 SNHLY and CDR2 FYNNEI. CDR3 loop: CASSEVAGPILNYEQYF. The CDR3 region has the DNA TGTGCCAGCAGTGAGGTAGCGGGCCCAATACTAAACTACGAGCAGTACTTC. Full variable domain (missing parts from reference TRBV2 and TRBJ2-7): EPEVTQTPSHQVTQMGQEVILRCVPISNHLYFYWYRQILGQKVEFLVSFYNNEISEKSEIFDDQFSVERPDGSNFTLKIRSTKLEDSAMYFCASSEVAGPILNYEQYFGPGTRLTVT.

The genes are TRBV27 and TRBJ2-1, with 7 positions matching TRBD2. This CDR3 has 17 amino acids. Per germline, CDR1 MNHEY and CDR2 SMNVEV (reference sequence). The ends lost 4 bases at V and 7 bases at J; junction bases unmatched: 16. DNA for the CDR3: TGTGCCAGCAGTTCCTTTGTGAGGAGCGGGAAAGGGAATGAGCAGTTCTTC. Translated, it gives CASSSFVRSGKGNEQFF.

This clone was detected a few times. Other DNA sequences in this sample translate to the same CDR3. J is TRBJ2-5 and V is TRBV5-1; D is uncertain. Germline CDR1 reads SGHRS; CDR2 reads YFSETQ. V was shortened by 2 bases and J by 3 bases, with 2 bases between the two germline ends. This CDR3 comprises 11 residues. CDR3 loop: CASSLKETQYF. The CDR3, as DNA: TGCGCCAGCAGCTTAAAAGAGACCCAGTACTTC.

The V gene is TRBV5-3, the J gene TRBJ1-1; D possibly corresponds to TRBD1 (5 bases). TRBV5-3 carries the ORF label, with uncertain function. This CDR3 has 20 residues. Trimming took 3 bases from V and 4 from J, leaving 31 bases between them. CDR3 protein: CARSSTRPPRGLTGGTEAFF. DNA of the CDR3: TGTGCCAGAAGCTCGACCCGGCCCCCAAGAGGGCTCACGGGGGGCACTGAAGCTTTCTTT.

The chain recombines TRBV25-1 with TRBJ2-7, with TRBD2 identical over 11 bases. The length of the CDR3 is 15 residues. Trimming at V came to 2 bases and at J to 6 bases, leaving 6 bases not matched to a gene. Germline V CDR1 and CDR2: MGHDK, SYGVNS. The CDR3 coding sequence is TGTGCCAGCAGTGAACCCGGACTAGCGGGCGGCGAGCAGTACTTC. Encoded protein: CASSEPGLAGGEQYF.

A word on this clone: Other DNA sequences within the sample encode an identical CDR3. The chain has TRBV18 and TRBJ2-3; D is unclear. V was pared by 3 bases and J by 6 bases, with 4 bases between. The CDR3 consists of 11 residues. Germline values: CDR1 KGHSH, CDR2 LQKENI. CDR3 nucleotide sequence: TGTGCCAGCTCACCCGGGGATACGCAGTATTTT. This translates into CASSPGDTQYF.

The chain joins TRBV28 to TRBJ2-7; perhaps TRBD1 as D (6 bases). In germline, CDR1 is MDHEN, CDR2 SYDVKM. The V gene lost 6 bases and the J gene lost 5 bases, with 14 bases spanning the gap. There are 13 residues in the CDR3. The CDR3 region is CASRSAQGDEQYF. CDR3 nucleotides: TGTGCCAGCAGATCCGCACAGGGCGACGAGCAGTACTTC.

The chain uses TRBV23-1 and TRBJ2-7; D perhaps matches TRBD2 (6 bases). TRBV23-1 is filed as an ORF, its function uncertain. The CDR3 extends over 20 amino acids. Trimming took off 0 bases at V and 1 base at J, with 25 bases between the two ends. The CDR3 region has the DNA TGCGCCAGCAGTCAATCGGGAGGATACAGGCGATCCAAAAAATCCTACGAGCAGTACTTC. This codes for CASSQSGGYRRSKKSYEQYF.

V gene TRBV11-2 combines with J gene TRBJ2-7, with D maybe TRBD1 (6 bases). CDR3 length equals 16 residues. The germline V gene encodes CDR1 SGHAT and CDR2 FQNNGV. Trimming stripped 5 bases from V and 3 bases from J, with 20 bases between. The CDR3 coding sequence is TGTGCCAGCAGCAAGAGAAACAGGGTATTGGACTACGAGCAGTACTTC. Amino acids: CASSKRNRVLDYEQYF.

The V and J genes are TRBV14 and TRBJ2-1; no clear D. The CDR3 loop spans 16 amino acids. V lost 2 bases, J lost 8 bases, and 19 bases lay in between. CDR1 and CDR2 from the germline V gene are SGHDN and FVKESK. This CDR3 reads CASSQRLIRNLDEQFF. For the CDR3, the DNA is TGTGCCAGCAGCCAACGATTAATAAGGAATTTGGATGAGCAGTTCTTC. The complete variable domain, with remaining parts taken from reference TRBV14 and TRBJ2-1, reads EAGVTQFPSHSVIEKGQTVTLRCDPISGHDNLYWYRRVMGKEIKFLLHFVKESKQDESGMPNNRFLAERTGGTYSTLKVQPAELEDSGVYFCASSQRLIRNLDEQFFGPGTRLTVL.

The chain employs TRBV7-3 and TRBJ2-1, with a weak D call TRBD2 (5 bases). CDR1 and CDR2 from the germline V gene are SGHTA and FQGTGA. The ends were cut back, 6 bases at V and 3 bases at J, with 9 bases in the middle. The CDR3 loop spans 13 amino acids. CDR3 sequence: CASREAGYNEQFF. DNA for the CDR3: TGTGCCAGCAGGGAGGCAGGCTACAATGAGCAGTTCTTC.

This chain's CDR3 is CSVPLSGNTDTQYF. CDR3 nucleotides: TGCAGCGTCCCACTTAGCGGCAACACAGATACGCAGTATTTT. This chain joins TRBV29-1 and TRBJ2-3, with TRBD2 as a possible D gene (6 bases). Germline loops: CDR1 SQVTM, CDR2 ANQGSEA. With 6 bases removed from V and 2 bases from J, the gap between germline ends came to 15 bases. The CDR3 is made up of 14 amino acids.

This clone was found once. The chain recombines TRBV27 with TRBJ2-5; unclear D gene. CDR1 and CDR2 from the germline V gene are MNHEY and SMNVEV (reference sequence). Trimming stripped 8 bases from V and 3 bases from J, with 10 bases between. The CDR3 consists of 12 residues. The CDR3 here is CASGLVKETQYF. CDR3 coding DNA: TGTGCCAGCGGGCTAGTTAAAGAGACCCAGTACTTC.

This chain connects TRBV7-7 to TRBJ2-5; 8 positions match TRBD2. After removal of 4 bases from V and 6 bases from J, the junction contained 7 bases not matched to a gene. This CDR3 spans 14 amino acids. Per the germline V gene, CDR1 is SSHAT and CDR2 is FNYEAQ (reference sequence). This CDR3 reads CASSSGGAIKTQYF. CDR3 sequence (DNA): TGTGCCAGCAGCTCGGGGGGGGCAATAAAGACCCAGTACTTC.

This clone was recorded once. This chain joins TRBV2 and TRBJ1-1; D gene unclear. V lost 2 bases and J lost 3, with 10 bases in between. This CDR3 has 14 residues. Looked up from germline, CDR1 is SNHLY and CDR2 is FYNNEI. In nucleotides, the CDR3 is TGTGCCAGCAGTGAACCCCCCAAATACACTGAAGCTTTCTTT. This gives the protein CASSEPPKYTEAFF.